This TCR beta chain was identified in a study of sequential checkpoint blockade in melanoma. Across the whole study: First-line arms were nivolumab then ipilimumab, or the reverse, randomized 1:1. Each arm's sequence ended with maintenance nivolumab.

Germline V gene data show CDR1 as SGHVS and CDR2 as FQNEAQ. J was trimmed by 1 base and V by 5 bases; bases with no gene match: 5. The CDR3 runs 15 residues. Treatment specified: randomized to nivolumab then ipilimumab (arm A) or the reverse (arm B). None of the patients previously received DNA-damaging chemotherapy. PBMC sorting kept live CD3+CD8+ cells without CD19 or CD56. Assay used: immunoSEQ multiplex PCR; TCRdb lists only in-frame clones, some missing. The repertoire holds tens of thousands of clones, with 70% to 90% as singletons. This clonotype originated in a human donor with melanoma. The genes are TRBV7-8 and TRBJ2-7; 10 bases are shared with TRBD2. This sample comprised CD8+ T cells sorted from blood (inferred from file names), obtained from a patient given nivolumab and ipilimumab in sequence. DNA for the CDR3: TGTGCCAGCAGCCTTAGACTAGCGGGTTCCTACGAGCAGTACTTC. Amino acids: CASSLRLAGSYEQYF. The full variable domain, in which reference TRBV7-8 and TRBJ2-7 provide the parts outside the CDR3, is GAGVSQSPRYKVAKRGQDVALRCDPISGHVSLFWYQQALGQGPEFLTYFQNEAQLDKSGLPSDRFFAERPEGSVSTLKIQRTQQEDSAVYLCASSLRLAGSYEQYFGPGTRLTVT.